These 28 T cell receptor beta chains came from one sample sequenced in a study of cytomegalovirus exposure and HLA in healthy donors. The repertoire was sequenced with immunoSEQ multiplex PCR; TCRdb's copy has only in-frame clones and lacks some. The sample gives about 350,000 clones, approximately 86% of which show up once; approximately 1.2% is in the top ten. The sample was PBMCs. The source of these receptors is a woman younger than 45 in good health and CMV-seropositive.

The chain couples TRBV5-6 to TRBJ1-6; D is uncertain. Germline V gives CDR1 SGHDT, CDR2 YYEEEE. The V and J ends lost 5 bases and 13 bases respectively, with 19 bases between them. This CDR3 has 14 residues. The CDR3 protein is CASRPTRLNGPLHF. The DNA of the CDR3 is TGTGCCAGCAGACCGACTCGCTTAAACGGGCCCCTCCACTTT.

The chain uses TRBV5-4 and TRBJ2-1, with D tentatively TRBD1 (5 bases). V lost 3 bases and J 1 base, leaving 14 bases between the germline ends. This CDR3 spans 16 amino acids. Germline V CDR1 and CDR2: SGHNT, YYREEE (reference sequence). CDR3 DNA sequence: TGTGCCAGCAGCTCCGATGCAGGGTGGTCCTACAATGAGCAGTTCTTC. Protein: CASSSDAGWSYNEQFF.

V and J are TRBV30 and TRBJ1-2, with D tentatively TRBD1 (5 bases). V dropped 4 bases and J dropped 3 bases, with 12 bases sitting between them. The CDR3 is 13 residues long. Germline values: CDR1 GTSNPN, CDR2 SVGIG (reference sequence). This CDR3 reads CAWKEGAYYGYTF. CDR3 coding DNA: TGTGCCTGGAAGGAAGGGGCGTACTATGGCTACACCTTC.

This clone was seen a handful of times. The V gene is TRBV21-1, the J gene TRBJ1-5. TRBV21-1 is classified as a pseudogene. CDR3 length: 18 residues. In nucleotides, the CDR3 is TGTGCCAGCAGCAAATTACCGCCTAGGGGGGGCAGCAATCAGCCCCAGCATTTT. Translation: CASSKLPPRGGSNQPQHF.

The gene calls are TRBV28 and TRBJ2-1, with 10 nucleotides matching TRBD1. V trimming: 2 bases; J trimming: 7 bases; junction bases outside the gene matches: 8. This CDR3 has 16 amino acids. Germline V gene data show CDR1 as MDHEN and CDR2 as SYDVKM. CDR3 region: CASSLDPGQGWNEQFF. CDR3 sequence (DNA): TGTGCCAGCAGTTTAGATCCGGGACAGGGGTGGAATGAGCAGTTCTTC.

The chain joins TRBV7-6 to TRBJ1-2; 8 bases match TRBD1. This CDR3 spans 14 amino acids. Per the germline V gene, CDR1 is SGHVS and CDR2 is FNYEAQ. V dropped 4 bases and J dropped 5; count of bases not matched to a gene: 6. Here the CDR3 reads CASSSRGPEYGYTF. The CDR3 DNA follows: TGTGCCAGCAGCTCCAGGGGGCCAGAGTATGGCTACACCTTC. The variable domain in full, with the rest retrieved from reference TRBV7-6 and TRBJ1-2, is GAGVSQSPRYKVTKRGQDVALRCDPISGHVSLYWYRQALGQGPEFLTYFNYEAQQDKSGLPNDRFSAERPEGSISTLTIQRTEQRDSAMYRCASSSRGPEYGYTFGSGTRLTVV.

The rearrangement joins TRBV6-1 to TRBJ2-5; D is ambiguous. This CDR3 is 13 amino acids long. V dropped 1 base and J dropped 3 bases, with 6 bases sitting between them. The germline V gene has CDR1 MNHNS and CDR2 SASEGT. For the CDR3, the DNA is TGTGCCAGCAGTGAAGGGGTGGAAGAGACCCAGTACTTC. It translates to CASSEGVEETQYF.

The genes are TRBV6-6 and TRBJ2-7; 8 nucleotides agree with TRBD1. The CDR3 is made up of 13 amino acids. Trimming cost V 6 bases and J 3 bases; bases outside gene matches: 4. The germline V gene has CDR1 MNHNY and CDR2 SVGAGI (reference sequence). The CDR3 DNA follows: TGTGCCAGCAGCCCCGGGACAGGCTACGAGCAGTACTTC. Protein product: CASSPGTGYEQYF.

This chain joins TRBV28 and TRBJ1-4; the match to TRBD1 covers 7 bases. The CDR3 has 14 residues. Germline CDR1 and CDR2: MDHEN and SYDVKM. With 7 bases clipped from V and 8 bases from J, the junction kept 10 bases outside the gene matches. CDR3 DNA: TGTGCCAGCAACCCCGACAGGGTCAACGAAAAACTGTTTTTT. It translates to CASNPDRVNEKLFF.

The count of this clone is one. V is TRBV7-3 and J is TRBJ2-7, with D uncertain. Germline CDR1 and CDR2: SGHTA and FQGTGA. The CDR3 loop spans 16 amino acids. V was cut by 1 base and J by 0 bases, with 13 bases left in between. CDR3 amino acids: CASSLNRATSSYEQYF. CDR3 DNA sequence: TGTGCCAGCAGCTTAAACCGGGCGACCAGCTCCTACGAGCAGTACTTC.

The rearrangement joins TRBV27 to TRBJ2-1; 10 nucleotides agree with TRBD2. Germline V gene lookup returns CDR1 MNHEY and CDR2 SMNVEV (reference sequence). The ends lost 6 bases at V and 7 bases at J; junction bases unmatched: 6. The CDR3 covers 14 residues. The CDR3 loop reads CASRERGGGNEQFF. The CDR3 DNA follows: TGTGCCAGCAGGGAGCGGGGGGGCGGGAATGAGCAGTTCTTC.

The chain carries TRBV20-1 and TRBJ2-3, with a possible D match to TRBD2 (6 bases). This CDR3 comprises 11 residues. The germline V gene has CDR1 DFQATT and CDR2 SNEGSKA (reference sequence). Trimming removed 8 bases at V and 3 bases at J, with 9 bases between. CDR3 region: CSYLATDTQYF. CDR3 nucleotide sequence: TGCAGTTACCTAGCGACAGATACGCAGTATTTT.

The chain recombines TRBV5-1 with TRBJ2-7; TRBD1 matches 9 bases. The CDR3 totals 16 residues. With V trimmed by 3 bases and J by 2 bases, 9 bases remained unmatched. Germline V lookup: CDR1 SGHRS, CDR2 YFSETQ. In DNA form, the CDR3 reads TGCGCCAGCAGCTGGGAAGAGACAGGGGGAGCCTACGAGCAGTACTTC. Encoded protein: CASSWEETGGAYEQYF.

V and J are TRBV7-3 and TRBJ2-6; the D is unclear. Germline assignment: CDR1 SGHTA and CDR2 FQGTGA. The CDR3 length is 14 residues. Between the trimmed V and J ends, which lost 3 bases and 3 bases, there was a span of 6 bases. The CDR3 here is CASSLASGANVLTF. The CDR3, as DNA: TGTGCCAGCAGCTTGGCGAGTGGGGCCAACGTCCTGACTTTC.

Only a few counts were recorded for this clone. V usage is TRBV19 and J usage is TRBJ2-2; 9 bases agree with TRBD2. J lost 6 bases, V lost 2 bases, and 7 bases had no gene match. The CDR3 loop spans 16 amino acids. Germline CDR1 reads LNHDA; CDR2 reads SQIVND (reference sequence). CDR3 sequence (DNA): TGTGCCAGTAGTATACCTAGCGGGATATCGGCCGGGGAGCTGTTTTTT. Translated, it gives CASSIPSGISAGELFF.

The chain is built from TRBV29-1 and TRBJ2-7; 7 nucleotides agree with TRBD1. Trimming at V came to 4 bases and at J to 3 bases, leaving 12 bases not matched to a gene. Per the germline V gene, CDR1 is SQVTM and CDR2 is ANQGSEA. The CDR3 length is 15 residues. Here the CDR3 reads CSVVLTGSPLYEQYF. DNA of the CDR3: TGCAGCGTTGTTTTGACAGGGTCTCCTCTCTACGAGCAGTACTTC.

The chain couples TRBV5-1 to TRBJ1-1; D remains ambiguous. The CDR3 runs 14 residues. V gave up 0 bases and J gave up 6 bases, with 12 bases separating them. Germline lookup yields CDR1 SGHRS and CDR2 YFSETQ. CDR3: CASSLAIGRSEAFF. In nucleotides, the CDR3 is TGCGCCAGCAGCTTGGCCATAGGGAGGTCTGAAGCTTTCTTT.

This clone was counted at least ten times. The rearrangement joins TRBV27 to TRBJ1-2, with D perhaps matching TRBD1 (6 bases). This CDR3 has 13 residues. Per the germline V gene, CDR1 is MNHEY and CDR2 is SMNVEV (reference sequence). Trimming shortened V by 7 bases and J by 6 bases, and 15 bases separated the two germline ends. The CDR3: CASTSGTMDGYTF. CDR3 DNA sequence: TGTGCCAGCACCTCGGGGACAATGGATGGCTACACCTTC.

This sequence joins TRBV28 and TRBJ2-1; D is undetermined. V was shortened by 6 bases and J by 2 bases, with 11 bases between the two germline ends. Germline CDR1 MDHEN, CDR2 SYDVKM. The CDR3 runs to 14 residues. CDR3 DNA: TGTGCCAGCAGCCGGATTGACACCTACAATGAGCAGTTCTTC. Protein product: CASSRIDTYNEQFF.

The V gene is TRBV7-3, the J gene TRBJ2-7; 8 bases match TRBD1. The germline V gene encodes CDR1 SGHTA and CDR2 FQGTGA. This CDR3 is built from 21 residues. The J segment lost 6 bases and the V segment lost 2 bases, leaving 27 bases of the junction unmatched. In nucleotides, the CDR3 is TGTGCCAGCAGCTTATCCGATAGGGACAGGTCCGCCAAAACATACCGATTCGAGCAGTACTTC. It is translated as CASSLSDRDRSAKTYRFEQYF.

This clone appeared once. The chain employs TRBV27 and TRBJ1-2, with a weak D call TRBD1 (6 bases). V gave up 4 bases and J gave up 4 bases, with 13 bases separating them. From germline, CDR1 is MNHEY and CDR2 SMNVEV (reference sequence). CDR3 length equals 14 residues. The CDR3 is CASSSRGAIYGYTF. CDR3 nucleotides: TGTGCCAGCAGTTCGCGGGGGGCGATCTATGGCTACACCTTC.

This clone was observed a single time. V gene TRBV28 combines with J gene TRBJ2-7; 9 nucleotides match TRBD2. The CDR3 length is 15 residues. Germline assignment: CDR1 MDHEN and CDR2 SYDVKM. Trimming at V came to 5 bases and at J to 0 bases, leaving 5 bases not matched to a gene. As DNA, the CDR3 is TGTGCCAGCAGTCCTAGCGGGGCCGGCTCCTACGAGCAGTACTTC. Its translation is CASSPSGAGSYEQYF.

The chain links TRBV11-1 to TRBJ2-5, with 12 bases lining up with TRBD2. J was trimmed by 3 bases and V by 5 bases; bases with no gene match: 4. CDR1 is SGHAT and CDR2 is FQDESV in the germline V gene (reference sequence). CDR3 length equals 15 residues. CDR3 sequence (DNA): TGTGCCAGCAGCCCTAGCGGGGGGGAGGAAGAGACCCAGTACTTC. Encoded protein: CASSPSGGEEETQYF.

This clone was seen just once. The chain couples TRBV9 to TRBJ2-5, with 13 bases that match TRBD2. The V gene's germline CDR1 is SGDLS and CDR2 YYNGEE. V lost 4 bases, J lost 3 bases, and 3 bases stayed unmatched. The CDR3 covers 15 residues. Here the CDR3 reads CASSPGLAGEETQYF. The CDR3 region has the DNA TGTGCCAGCAGCCCCGGACTAGCGGGAGAAGAGACCCAGTACTTC.

The rearrangement uses TRBV5-5 and TRBJ1-6; D unresolved. The CDR3 has 14 residues. The germline CDR1 and CDR2 sequences are SGHKS and YYEKEE (reference sequence). V was shortened by 0 bases and J by 5 bases, with 6 bases between the two germline ends. CDR3 sequence (DNA): TGTGCCAGCAGCTTGGGATCGAATAATTCACCCCTCCACTTT. It specifies CASSLGSNNSPLHF.

This clone was seen only a few times. This chain links TRBV28 with TRBJ1-2; unclear D gene. Trimming left V 7 bases short and J 7 bases short, with 7 bases between. Germline loops: CDR1 MDHEN, CDR2 SYDVKM. CDR3 length: 10 residues. The CDR3 loop is CASNAVGYTF. In nucleotides, the CDR3 is TGTGCCAGCAACGCGGTTGGCTACACCTTC.

The chain employs TRBV2 and TRBJ2-6, with D perhaps TRBD1 (5 bases). The CDR3 consists of 15 residues. CDR1 is SNHLY, CDR2 FYNNEI, per germline. V gave up 7 bases and J gave up 0 bases, with 10 bases separating them. Here the CDR3 DNA reads TGTGCCAGCACTATCGACAGCTCTGGGGCCAACGTCCTGACTTTC. It translates to CASTIDSSGANVLTF.

CDR3 protein: CASSLRASGGFNEQFF. CDR3 bases: TGTGCCAGCAGCCTAAGGGCTAGCGGGGGGTTCAATGAGCAGTTCTTC. This chain uses TRBV7-3 with TRBJ2-1, with 11 bases fitting TRBD2. With 5 bases clipped from V and 6 bases from J, the junction kept 9 bases outside the gene matches. The CDR3 runs to 16 residues. Looked up from germline, CDR1 is SGHTA and CDR2 is FQGTGA.